The rows below give T cell receptor beta chains drawn from one sample of a study of siplizumab effects on memory and regulatory T cells. Clones were read by immunoSEQ multiplex PCR, and TCRdb kept only the in-frame ones, dropping some. This table has 90,000 to 95,000 clones, around 95% appearing once. The sequencing sample was made of naive CD4+ T cells sorted from blood. The receptors here all came from a human donor in good health. Both conserved end residues are part of each CDR3. A D gene is named only where the DNA matches it firmly. Not every row has a clone size; where given, it reads once, few, many or a size class.

clone size	D gene	V gene	J gene	CDR3 DNA	CDR3 protein
-	-	TRBV5-6	TRBJ2-5	TGTGCCAGCAGCTTGCGGGGGAGAGAGACCCAGTACTTC	CASSLRGRETQYF
-	-	TRBV18	TRBJ1-1	TGTGCCAGCTCACCGTCTGGTACGATGAACACTGAAGCTTTCTTT	CASSPSGTMNTEAFF
-	-	TRBV5-4	TRBJ2-3	TGTGCCAGCAGCTTGAGCGGGCCTCGCACAGATACGCAGTATTTT	CASSLSGPRTDTQYF
-	TRBD1	TRBV10-3	TRBJ1-1	TGTGCCATAGGGGGACAGGACGGGACTGAAGCTTTCTTT	CAIGGQDGTEAFF
-	-	TRBV29-1	TRBJ2-5	TGCAGCGTTCTGCGGGCACAAGAGACCCAGTACTTC	CSVLRAQETQYF
-	-	TRBV2	TRBJ1-4	TGTGCCAGCAGTGACAGGGCTGAAAAACTGTTTTTT	CASSDRAEKLFF
once	TRBD2	TRBV5-1	TRBJ2-3	TGCGCCAGCTCCTTTAGGAGCGGGGTCACAGATACGCAGTATTTT	CASSFRSGVTDTQYF
-	-	TRBV30	TRBJ2-2	TGTGCCTGGAGTGTAAGGGCGGGGGCGGTCACCGGGGAGCTGTTTTTT	CAWSVRAGAVTGELFF
-	-	TRBV7-9	TRBJ1-1	TGTGCCAGCAGCTTAGGTGGACTCCCGAACACTGAAGCTTTCTTT	CASSLGGLPNTEAFF
-	-	TRBV19	TRBJ1-2	TGTGCCAGTAGTATCCCGGGGGTAGTCGGAGGCTACACCTTC	CASSIPGVVGGYTF